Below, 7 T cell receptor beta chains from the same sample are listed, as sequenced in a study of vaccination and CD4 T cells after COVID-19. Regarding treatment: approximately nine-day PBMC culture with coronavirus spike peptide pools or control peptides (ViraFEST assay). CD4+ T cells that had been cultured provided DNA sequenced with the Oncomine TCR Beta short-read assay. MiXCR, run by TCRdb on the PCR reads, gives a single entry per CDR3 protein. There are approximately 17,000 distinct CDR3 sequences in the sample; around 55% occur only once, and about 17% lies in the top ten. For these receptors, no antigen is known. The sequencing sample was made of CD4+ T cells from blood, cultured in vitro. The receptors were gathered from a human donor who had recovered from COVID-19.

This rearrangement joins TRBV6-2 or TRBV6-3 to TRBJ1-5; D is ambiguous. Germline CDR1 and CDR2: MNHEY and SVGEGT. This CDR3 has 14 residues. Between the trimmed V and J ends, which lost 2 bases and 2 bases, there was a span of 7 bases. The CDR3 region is CASSYRVGNQPQHF. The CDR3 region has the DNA TGTGCCAGCAGTTACAGGGTCGGCAATCAGCCCCAGCATTTT.

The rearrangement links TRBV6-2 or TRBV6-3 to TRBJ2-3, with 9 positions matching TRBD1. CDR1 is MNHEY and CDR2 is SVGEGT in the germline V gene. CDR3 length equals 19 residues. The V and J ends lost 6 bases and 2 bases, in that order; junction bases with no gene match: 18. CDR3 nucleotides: TGTGCCAGCAGCTGGGGACAGGGACATGGATCCGTGTTCACAGATACGCAGTATTTT. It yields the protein CASSWGQGHGSVFTDTQYF.

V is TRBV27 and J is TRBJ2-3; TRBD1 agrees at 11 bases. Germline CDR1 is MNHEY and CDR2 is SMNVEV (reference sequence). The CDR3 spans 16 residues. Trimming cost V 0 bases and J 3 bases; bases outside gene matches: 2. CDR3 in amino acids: CASSLSGTGGTDTQYF. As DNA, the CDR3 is TGTGCCAGCAGTTTATCCGGGACAGGGGGAACAGATACGCAGTATTTT.

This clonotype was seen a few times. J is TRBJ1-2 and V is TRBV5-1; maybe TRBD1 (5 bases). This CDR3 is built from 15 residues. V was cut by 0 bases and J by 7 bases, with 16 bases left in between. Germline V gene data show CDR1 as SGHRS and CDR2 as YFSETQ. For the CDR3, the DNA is TGCGCCAGCAGCTTGGTTGGGCAGGGAGGCGGTGGCTACACCTTC. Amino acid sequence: CASSLVGQGGGGYTF.

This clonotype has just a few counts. CDR3 sequence: CASSGATSTDTQYF. The CDR3 region has the DNA TGTGCCAGTAGTGGGGCGACTAGCACAGATACGCAGTATTTT. The chain links TRBV19 to TRBJ2-3, with a possible D match to TRBD1 (5 bases). Per the germline V gene, CDR1 is LNHDA and CDR2 is SQIVND (reference sequence). This CDR3 is built from 14 residues. V gave up 5 bases and J gave up 0 bases, with 9 bases separating them.

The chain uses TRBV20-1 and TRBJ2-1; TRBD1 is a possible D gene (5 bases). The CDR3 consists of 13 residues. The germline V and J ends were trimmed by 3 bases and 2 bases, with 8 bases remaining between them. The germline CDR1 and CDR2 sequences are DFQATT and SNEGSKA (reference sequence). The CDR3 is CSASKDTYNEQFF. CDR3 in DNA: TGCAGTGCTAGCAAGGACACCTACAATGAGCAGTTCTTC.

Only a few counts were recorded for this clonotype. In DNA, the CDR3 is TGCAGTGCGGGGACAGGGGACATTTCTGGAAACACCATATATTTT. Translation gives CSAGTGDISGNTIYF. The rearrangement links TRBV20-1 to TRBJ1-3, with TRBD1 identical over 10 bases. V lost 6 bases to trimming and J lost 1 base; unmatched junction nucleotides: 6. In germline, CDR1 is DFQATT, CDR2 SNEGSKA (reference sequence). CDR3 length: 15 amino acids.